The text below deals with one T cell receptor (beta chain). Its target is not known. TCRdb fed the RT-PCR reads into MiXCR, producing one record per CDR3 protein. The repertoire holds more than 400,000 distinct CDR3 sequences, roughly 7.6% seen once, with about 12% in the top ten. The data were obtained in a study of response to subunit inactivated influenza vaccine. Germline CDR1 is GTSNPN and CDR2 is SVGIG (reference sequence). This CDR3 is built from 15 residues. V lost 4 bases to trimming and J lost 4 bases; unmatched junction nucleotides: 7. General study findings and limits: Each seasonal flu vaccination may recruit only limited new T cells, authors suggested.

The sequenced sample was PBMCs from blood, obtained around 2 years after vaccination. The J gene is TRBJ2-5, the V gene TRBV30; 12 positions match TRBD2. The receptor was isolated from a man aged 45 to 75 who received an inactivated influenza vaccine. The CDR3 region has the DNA TGTGCCTGGAAACGGACTAGCGGGATCGCAGAGACCCAGTACTTC. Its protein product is CAWKRTSGIAETQYF.